This entry lists 21 T cell receptor beta chains sequenced from one sample in a study of breast tumors, draining lymph nodes, adjacent tissues. TCRdb recomputed calls from the multiplex PCR reads with MiXCR, one row per CDR3 protein. In the table there are 90,000 to 120,000 distinct CDR3 sequences, 21% of which are singletons. Axillary draining lymph nodes of breast cancer patients supplied the node samples. Sequencing was carried out using axillary lymph node tissue. The receptors originated from a female donor with breast cancer. Some clones in this sample may be carry-over from other donors' samples.

The chain carries TRBV7-9 and TRBJ1-1; D is unclear. The CDR3 has 13 amino acids. V gave up 4 bases and J gave up 11 bases, with 17 bases separating them. Germline-derived CDR1 and CDR2 are SEHNR and FQNEAQ (reference sequence). CDR3: CASSSSTVRPAFF. DNA of the CDR3: TGTGCCAGCAGCTCCTCGACTGTGAGGCCGGCTTTCTTT.

In the case of this clonotype: This could be a read error, since a much larger clone is one nucleotide away. V is TRBV27 and J is TRBJ1-2, with D unresolved. Germline CDR1 is MNHEY and CDR2 is SMNVEV (reference sequence). The CDR3 runs 13 residues. Trimming stripped 2 bases from V and 7 bases from J, with 11 bases between. DNA for the CDR3: TGTGCCAGCAGTTTAAAGGGTGTGGGTGGCTACACCTTC. Translation: CASSLKGVGGYTF.

This clonotype was detected ten times or more. The rearrangement joins TRBV18 to TRBJ2-5; no clear D gene. Germline CDR1 KGHSH, CDR2 LQKENI. The V and J ends lost 6 bases and 4 bases respectively, with 9 bases between them. The CDR3 spans 12 residues. The DNA for the CDR3 is TGTGCCAGCTCCCTCCTCGGAGAGACCCAGTACTTC. This codes for CASSLLGETQYF.

This clonotype showed up just a few times. The junction shows a germline mismatch at one end, possibly a read error. J is TRBJ1-1 and V is TRBV12-3 or TRBV12-4; D not certain. The CDR3 extends over 13 amino acids. CDR3 amino acids: CASTLRAGSEAFF. CDR3 DNA: TGTGCCAGCACTTTACGAGCGGGAAGTGAAGCTTTCTTT.

This clonotype was picked up many times. J is TRBJ2-7 and V is TRBV13, with D tentatively TRBD2 (5 bases). The CDR3 consists of 13 residues. V was trimmed by 5 bases and J by 4 bases, leaving 12 bases between them. Germline CDR1 PRHDT, CDR2 FYEKMQ (reference sequence). The DNA of the CDR3 is TGTGCCAGCAGCAACACTACTAGTTACGAGCAGTACTTC. The encoded protein is CASSNTTSYEQYF.

This clonotype was observed a few times. The chain combines TRBV5-1 with TRBJ2-2; 8 positions match TRBD1. J lost 6 bases, V lost 2 bases, and 3 bases had no gene match. This CDR3 comprises 14 residues. Germline CDR1 SGHRS, CDR2 YFSETQ. The CDR3 sequence: CASSLGQGSGELFF. The CDR3 DNA follows: TGCGCCAGCAGCTTAGGACAGGGCTCCGGGGAGCTGTTTTTT. Full variable domain (rest looked up from reference TRBV5-1 and TRBJ2-2): KAGVTQTPRYLIKTRGQQVTLSCSPISGHRSVSWYQQTPGQGLQFLFEYFSETQRNKGNFPGRFSGRQFSNSRSEMNVSTLELGDSALYLCASSLGQGSGELFFGEGSRLTVL.

The chain joins TRBV5-1 to TRBJ2-2; TRBD2 matches at 12 bases. J lost 6 bases, V lost 3 bases, and 3 bases had no gene match. Germline values: CDR1 SGHRS, CDR2 YFSETQ. This CDR3 spans 15 amino acids. DNA of the CDR3: TGCGCCAGCAGCTCTAGCGGGGGGGCGTCCGGGGAGCTGTTTTTT. Translating it yields CASSSSGGASGELFF.

This clonotype came up a few times. This rearrangement joins TRBV30 to TRBJ2-5; D remains unclear. Trimming removed 5 bases at V and 4 bases at J, with 26 bases between. Looked up from germline, CDR1 is GTSNPN and CDR2 is SVGIG (reference sequence). The length of the CDR3 is 17 residues. The CDR3 here is CAWRLAPLGLSVETQYF. Written as DNA, the CDR3 is TGTGCCTGGCGGTTGGCGCCCCTAGGATTAAGTGTAGAGACCCAGTACTTC. Full variable domain (missing parts from reference TRBV30 and TRBJ2-5): SQTIHQWPATLVQPVGSPLSLECTVEGTSNPNLYWYRQAAGRGLQLLFYSVGIGQISSEVPQNLSASRPQDRQFILSSKKLLLSDSGFYLCAWRLAPLGLSVETQYFGPGTRLLVL.

Regarding this clonotype: This may stem from a read error, because a much larger clone lies one nucleotide away. J is TRBJ2-3 and V is TRBV19; D gene ambiguous. The CDR3 extends over 16 amino acids. CDR1 and CDR2 (germline): LNHDA, SQIVND (reference sequence). The CDR3 loop reads CACSISVGWTTDTQYF. CDR3 coding DNA: TGTGCCTGTAGTATTTCCGTGGGGTGGACCACAGATACGCAGTATTTT.

This clonotype was seen repeatedly, ten times or more. The V gene is TRBV20-1, the J gene TRBJ1-2; D remains ambiguous. The CDR3 is 14 amino acids. The germline V gene has CDR1 DFQATT and CDR2 SNEGSKA (reference sequence). The V gene lost 1 base and the J gene lost 2 bases, with 11 bases spanning the gap. CDR3: CSARAYLGNYGYTF. CDR3 sequence (DNA): TGCAGTGCTAGAGCCTACCTCGGGAACTATGGCTACACCTTC.

CDR3 nucleotide sequence: TGTGCCAGCAGCTCGGGACTAGCGGGATCCTTTGAGACCCAGTACTTC. Translated: CASSSGLAGSFETQYF. The V and J genes are TRBV5-4 and TRBJ2-5; 13 bases fit TRBD2. This CDR3 has 16 residues. The germline V gene encodes CDR1 SGHNT and CDR2 YYREEE (reference sequence). V lost 3 bases to trimming and J lost 5 bases; unmatched junction nucleotides: 7. The full variable domain, completed using reference TRBV5-4 and TRBJ2-5, is ETGVTQSPTHLIKTRGQQVTLRCSSQSGHNTVSWYQQALGQGPQFIFQYYREEENGRGNFPPRFSGLQFPNYSSELNVNALELDDSALYLCASSSGLAGSFETQYFGPGTRLLVL.

This clonotype was counted at least ten times. CDR3 amino acids: CSVRGRGEYGYTF. CDR3 sequence (DNA): TGCAGCGTCAGGGGGAGAGGGGAATATGGCTACACCTTC. The chain joins TRBV20-1 to TRBJ1-2, with 7 bases that match TRBD1. Per the germline V gene, CDR1 is DFQATT and CDR2 is SNEGSKA (reference sequence). There are 13 residues in the CDR3.

This clonotype was recorded many times. The chain joins TRBV9 to TRBJ2-3, with TRBD2 matching over 10 bases. The germline V gene encodes CDR1 SGDLS and CDR2 YYNGEE. The trim removed 1 base at V and 3 bases at J, leaving 2 bases unmatched. The CDR3 is 15 residues long. The CDR3 here is CASSVLLAGTDTQYF. Here the CDR3 DNA reads TGTGCCAGCAGCGTATTACTAGCGGGGACAGATACGCAGTATTTT.

This clonotype was seen at least ten times. The rearrangement joins TRBV28 to TRBJ2-7; D may be TRBD1 (6 bases). This CDR3 comprises 14 residues. Trimming shortened V by 5 bases and J by 1 base, and 12 bases separated the two germline ends. Germline values: CDR1 MDHEN, CDR2 SYDVKM. CDR3 sequence: CASSGWTESYEQYF. CDR3 DNA: TGTGCCAGCAGTGGATGGACAGAATCCTACGAGCAGTACTTC. Full variable domain (rest looked up from reference TRBV28 and TRBJ2-7): DVKVTQSSRYLVKRTGEKVFLECVQDMDHENMFWYRQDPGLGLRLIYFSYDVKMKEKGDIPEGYSVSREKKERFSLILESASTNQTSMYLCASSGWTESYEQYFGPGTRLTVT.

This clonotype was seen repeatedly, ten times or more. The chain combines TRBV5-1 with TRBJ1-2; D is unresolved. Per the germline V gene, CDR1 is SGHRS and CDR2 is YFSETQ. This CDR3 is built from 13 residues. The V and J ends lost 2 bases and 7 bases respectively, with 12 bases between them. This chain's CDR3 is CASSFEGGGGYTF. The CDR3 nucleotides read TGCGCCAGCAGCTTTGAGGGCGGCGGTGGCTACACCTTC.

This clonotype has ten or more counts. This chain links TRBV5-6 with TRBJ2-7; possible D gene TRBD2, 6 bases. In germline, CDR1 is SGHDT, CDR2 YYEEEE. The CDR3 extends over 13 amino acids. Between the trimmed V and J ends, which lost 4 bases and 1 base, there was a span of 9 bases. CDR3 sequence reads: CASSIGGSYEQYF. The CDR3 bases are TGTGCCAGCAGCATCGGGGGTTCCTACGAGCAGTACTTC.

The table lists this clonotype with many counts. The J gene is TRBJ2-7, the V gene TRBV11-1; D might be TRBD1 (6 bases). The CDR3 runs to 15 residues. V was shortened by 3 bases and J by 0 bases, with 12 bases between the two germline ends. The V gene's germline CDR1 is SGHAT and CDR2 FQDESV (reference sequence). The CDR3 spells CASSFGGVGSYEQYF. The CDR3 region has the DNA TGTGCCAGCAGCTTTGGGGGCGTCGGCTCCTACGAGCAGTACTTC.

V gene TRBV7-8 combines with J gene TRBJ1-2, with D hard to call. Germline loops: CDR1 SGHVS, CDR2 FQNEAQ. CDR3 length: 14 amino acids. V was clipped by 1 base and J by 6 bases, with 12 bases between them. For the CDR3, the DNA is TGTGCCAGCAGCTTAGACGCGACGACGGATGGCTACACCTTC. Its translation: CASSLDATTDGYTF.

This clonotype came up many times. The chain joins TRBV24-1 to TRBJ2-3; TRBD2 matches 7 bases. Germline V gene sequence: CDR1 KGHDR, CDR2 SFDVKD. This CDR3 has 15 residues. Trimming cost V 3 bases and J 4 bases; bases outside gene matches: 6. CDR3 amino acids: CATSDPRLAADTQYF. The CDR3 DNA reads TGTGCCACCAGTGATCCCCGACTAGCAGCAGATACGCAGTATTTT.

Comments on this clonotype: A much larger clone lies a single base off, so this may be a read error. The V call is TRBV11-2, the J call TRBJ1-2; the D is unclear. In germline, CDR1 is SGHAT, CDR2 FQNNGV. CDR3 length: 11 amino acids. The V end was cut by 2 bases, the J end by 10 bases, with 8 bases between. For the CDR3, the DNA is TGTGCCAGCAGCTTATATCACGTCTACACCTTC. This codes for CASSLYHVYTF.

As concerns this clonotype: This may stem from a read error, because a much larger clone lies one nucleotide away. The chain recombines TRBV9 with TRBJ2-2; D is possibly TRBD1 or TRBD2 (5 bases each). In germline, CDR1 is SGDLS, CDR2 YYNGEE. V lost 8 bases and J lost 0, with 14 bases in between. The CDR3 extends over 15 amino acids. CDR3 sequence (DNA): TGTGCCAGTGGCCGGGAAGGGGCGAACACCGGGGAGCTGTTTTTT. Translation: CASGREGANTGELFF.